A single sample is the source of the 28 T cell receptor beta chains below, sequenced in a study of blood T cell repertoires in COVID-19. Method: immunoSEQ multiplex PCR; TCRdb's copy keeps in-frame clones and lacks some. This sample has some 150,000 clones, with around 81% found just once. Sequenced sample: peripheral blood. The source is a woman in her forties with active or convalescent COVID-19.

The CDR3 spells CASSRQGYSNQPQHF. The CDR3, as DNA: TGTGCCAGCAGTAGACAGGGTTATAGCAATCAGCCCCAGCATTTT. J is TRBJ1-5 and V is TRBV6-5; 7 bases are a match to TRBD1. With 5 bases clipped from V and 0 bases from J, the junction kept 4 bases outside the gene matches. Germline-derived CDR1 and CDR2 are MNHEY and SVGAGI. The CDR3 is 15 residues long.

The CDR3: CASSTGQGIGANVLTF. As DNA, the CDR3 is TGTGCCAGCAGCACCGGACAGGGGATTGGGGCCAACGTCCTGACTTTC. The genes are TRBV9 and TRBJ2-6, with 9 positions matching TRBD1. This CDR3 comprises 16 residues. Germline V CDR1 and CDR2: SGDLS, YYNGEE. Losses at the gene ends were 4 bases for V and 3 bases for J; bases not matched to a gene: 5.

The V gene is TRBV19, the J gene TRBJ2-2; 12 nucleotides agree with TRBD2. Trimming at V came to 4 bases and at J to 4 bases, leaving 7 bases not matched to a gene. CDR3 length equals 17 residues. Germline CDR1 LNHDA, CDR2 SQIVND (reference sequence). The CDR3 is CASSKLGLAGFTGELFF. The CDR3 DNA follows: TGTGCCAGTAGTAAATTGGGACTAGCGGGTTTCACCGGGGAGCTGTTTTTT.

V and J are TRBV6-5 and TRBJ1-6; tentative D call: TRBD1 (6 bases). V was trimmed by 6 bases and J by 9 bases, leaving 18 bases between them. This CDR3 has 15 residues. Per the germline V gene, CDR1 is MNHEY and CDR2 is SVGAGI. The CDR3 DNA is TGTGCCAGCAGAAACGGGGGGACATTTGGTTCACCCCTCCACTTT. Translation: CASRNGGTFGSPLHF.

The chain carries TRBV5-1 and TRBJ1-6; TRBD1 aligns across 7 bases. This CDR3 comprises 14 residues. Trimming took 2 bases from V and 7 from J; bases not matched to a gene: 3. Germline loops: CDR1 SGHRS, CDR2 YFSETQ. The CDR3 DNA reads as TGCGCCAGCAGCTTCACAGGGGACAATTCACCCCTCCACTTT. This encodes CASSFTGDNSPLHF.

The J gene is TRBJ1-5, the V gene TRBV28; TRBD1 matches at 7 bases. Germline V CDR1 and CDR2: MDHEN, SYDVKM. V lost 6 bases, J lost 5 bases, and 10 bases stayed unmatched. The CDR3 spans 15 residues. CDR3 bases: TGTGCCAGCAGATCGACAGGGTCCGGTGATCAGCCCCAGCATTTT. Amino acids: CASRSTGSGDQPQHF.

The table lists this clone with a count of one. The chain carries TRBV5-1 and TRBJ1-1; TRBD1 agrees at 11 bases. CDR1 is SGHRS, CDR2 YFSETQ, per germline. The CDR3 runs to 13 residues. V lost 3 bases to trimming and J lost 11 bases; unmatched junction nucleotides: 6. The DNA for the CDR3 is TGCGCCAGCAGCTCCAGGACAGGGGGCGTTGCTTTCTTT. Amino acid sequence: CASSSRTGGVAFF.

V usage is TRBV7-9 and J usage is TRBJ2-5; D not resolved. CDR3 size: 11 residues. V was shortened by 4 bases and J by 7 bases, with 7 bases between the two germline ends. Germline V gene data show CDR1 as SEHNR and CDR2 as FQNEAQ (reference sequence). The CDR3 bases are TGTGCCAGCAGCTACGGCGGGACCCAGTACTTC. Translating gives CASSYGGTQYF. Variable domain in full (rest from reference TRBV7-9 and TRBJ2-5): DTGVSQNPRHKITKRGQNVTFRCDPISEHNRLYWYRQTLGQGPEFLTYFQNEAQLEKSRLLSDRFSAERPKGSFSTLEIQRTEQGDSAMYLCASSYGGTQYFGPGTRLLVL.

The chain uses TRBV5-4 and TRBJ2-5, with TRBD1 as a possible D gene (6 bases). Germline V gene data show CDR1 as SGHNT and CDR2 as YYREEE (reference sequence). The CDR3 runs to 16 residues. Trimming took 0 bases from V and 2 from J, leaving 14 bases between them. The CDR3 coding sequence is TGTGCCAGCAGCTTGGACGGTCAGGGGCCTCAAGAGACCCAGTACTTC. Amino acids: CASSLDGQGPQETQYF.

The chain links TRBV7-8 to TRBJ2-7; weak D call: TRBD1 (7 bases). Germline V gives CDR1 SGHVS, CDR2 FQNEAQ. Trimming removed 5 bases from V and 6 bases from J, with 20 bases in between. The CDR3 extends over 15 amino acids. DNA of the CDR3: TGTGCCAGCAGCACACAGGGGACTCTAGTCAGCGAGCAGTACTTC. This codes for CASSTQGTLVSEQYF.

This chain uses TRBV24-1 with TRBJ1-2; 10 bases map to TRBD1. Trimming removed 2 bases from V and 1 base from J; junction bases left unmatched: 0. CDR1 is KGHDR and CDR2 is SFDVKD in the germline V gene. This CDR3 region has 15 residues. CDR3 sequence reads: CATSDWTGGNYGYTF. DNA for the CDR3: TGTGCCACCAGTGATTGGACAGGGGGTAACTATGGCTACACCTTC.

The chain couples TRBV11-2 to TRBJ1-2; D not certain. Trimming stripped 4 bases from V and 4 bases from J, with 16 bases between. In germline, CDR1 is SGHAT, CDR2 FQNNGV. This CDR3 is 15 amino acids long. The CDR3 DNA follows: TGTGCCAGCAGCTCGATAGGGAGCCCGGTCTATGGCTACACCTTC. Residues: CASSSIGSPVYGYTF.

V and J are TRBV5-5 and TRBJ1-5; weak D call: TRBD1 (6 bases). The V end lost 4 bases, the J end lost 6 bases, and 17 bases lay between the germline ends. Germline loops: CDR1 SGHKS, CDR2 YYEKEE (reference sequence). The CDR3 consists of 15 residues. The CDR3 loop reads CASSPWAGGGQPQHF. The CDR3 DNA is TGTGCCAGCAGCCCCTGGGCGGGGGGCGGTCAGCCCCAGCATTTT.

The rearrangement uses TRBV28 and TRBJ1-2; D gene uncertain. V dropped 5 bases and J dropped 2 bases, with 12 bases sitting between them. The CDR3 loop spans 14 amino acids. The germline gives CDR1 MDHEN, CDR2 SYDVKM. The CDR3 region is CASSPPAGNYGYTF. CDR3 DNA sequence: TGTGCCAGCAGTCCCCCCGCAGGAAACTATGGCTACACCTTC.

The CDR3 sequence is CASSFGGDRETQYF. The CDR3, as DNA: TGTGCCAGCAGCTTTGGGGGGGACAGGGAGACCCAGTACTTC. This chain uses TRBV7-9 with TRBJ2-5; tentatively, D is TRBD1 (8 bases). Germline CDR1 is SEHNR and CDR2 is FQNEAQ (reference sequence). There are 14 residues in the CDR3. Deletions cut 3 bases from V and 5 bases from J, with 13 bases between.

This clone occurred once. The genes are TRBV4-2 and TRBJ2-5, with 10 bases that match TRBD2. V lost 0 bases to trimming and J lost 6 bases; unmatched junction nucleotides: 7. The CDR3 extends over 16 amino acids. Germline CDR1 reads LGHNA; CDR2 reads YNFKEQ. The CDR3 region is CASSQDSSGGAKTQYF. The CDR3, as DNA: TGTGCCAGCAGCCAAGATTCCAGCGGGGGGGCAAAGACCCAGTACTTC.

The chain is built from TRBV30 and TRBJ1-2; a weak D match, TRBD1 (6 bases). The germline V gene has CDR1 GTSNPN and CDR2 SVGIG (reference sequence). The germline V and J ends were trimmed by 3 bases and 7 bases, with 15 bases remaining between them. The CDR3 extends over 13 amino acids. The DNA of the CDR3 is TGTGCCTGGAGCGAAGGCTTGGGGGCTGGCTACACCTTC. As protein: CAWSEGLGAGYTF.

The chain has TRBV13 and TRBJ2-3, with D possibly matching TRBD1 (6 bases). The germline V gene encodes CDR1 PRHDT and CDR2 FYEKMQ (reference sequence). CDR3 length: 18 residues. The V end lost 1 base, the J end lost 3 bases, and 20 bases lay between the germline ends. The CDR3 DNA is TGTGCCAGCAGCTTAGTCTACAGGGTGGTTGGTGGTACAGATACGCAGTATTTT. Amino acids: CASSLVYRVVGGTDTQYF.

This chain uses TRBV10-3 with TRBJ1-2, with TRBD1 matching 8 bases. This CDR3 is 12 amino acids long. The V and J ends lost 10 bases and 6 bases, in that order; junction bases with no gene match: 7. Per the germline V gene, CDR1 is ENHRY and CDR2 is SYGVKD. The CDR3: CASRDRPDGYTF. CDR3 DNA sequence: TGTGCCAGCCGGGACAGGCCGGATGGCTACACCTTC.

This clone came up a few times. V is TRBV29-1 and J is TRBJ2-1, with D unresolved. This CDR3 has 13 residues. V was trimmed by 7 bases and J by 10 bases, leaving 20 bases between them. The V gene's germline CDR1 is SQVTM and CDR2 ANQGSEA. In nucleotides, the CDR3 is TGCAGCGGCCGGGTCTTTACCCTCCCCGAGCAGTTCTTC. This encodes CSGRVFTLPEQFF.

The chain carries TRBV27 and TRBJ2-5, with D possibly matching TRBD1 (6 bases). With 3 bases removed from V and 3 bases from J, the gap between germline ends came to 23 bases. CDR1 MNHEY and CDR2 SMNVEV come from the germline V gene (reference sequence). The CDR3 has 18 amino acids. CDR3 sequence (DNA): TGTGCCAGCAGTTTGGGCAGGGGAACAACAACAACTAAAGAGACCCAGTACTTC. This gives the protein CASSLGRGTTTTKETQYF.

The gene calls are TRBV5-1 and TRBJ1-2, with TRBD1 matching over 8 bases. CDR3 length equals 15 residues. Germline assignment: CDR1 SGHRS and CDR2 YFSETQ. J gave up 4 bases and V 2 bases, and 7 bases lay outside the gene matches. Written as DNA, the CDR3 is TGCGCCAGCAGCTTCGAACAGGGGGGGTTCTATGGCTACACCTTC. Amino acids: CASSFEQGGFYGYTF.

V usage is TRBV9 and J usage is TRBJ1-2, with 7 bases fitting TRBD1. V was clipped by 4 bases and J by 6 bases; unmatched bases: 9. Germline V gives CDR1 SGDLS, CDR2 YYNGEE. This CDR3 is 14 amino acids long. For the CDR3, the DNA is TGTGCCAGCAGCCTTTTAACAGGGGTTCATGGCTACACCTTC. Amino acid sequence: CASSLLTGVHGYTF.

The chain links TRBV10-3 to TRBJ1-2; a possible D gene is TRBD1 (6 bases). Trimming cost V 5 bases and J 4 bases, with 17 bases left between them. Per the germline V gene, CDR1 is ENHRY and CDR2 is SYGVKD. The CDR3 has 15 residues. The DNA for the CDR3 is TGTGCCATCAGTTCACCTTCAGGGGATAGCTATGGCTACACCTTC. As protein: CAISSPSGDSYGYTF.

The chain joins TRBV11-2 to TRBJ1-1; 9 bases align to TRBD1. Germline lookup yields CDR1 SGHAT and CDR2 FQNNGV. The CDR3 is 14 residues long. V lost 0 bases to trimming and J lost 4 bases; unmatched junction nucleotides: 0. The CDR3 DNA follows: TGTGCCAGCAGCTTAGAGGACAGGGGCACTGAAGCTTTCTTT. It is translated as CASSLEDRGTEAFF. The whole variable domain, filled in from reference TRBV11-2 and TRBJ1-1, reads EAGVAQSPRYKIIEKRQSVAFWCNPISGHATLYWYQQILGQGPKLLIQFQNNGVVDDSQLPKDRFSAERLKGVDSTLKIQPAKLEDSAVYLCASSLEDRGTEAFFGQGTRLTVV.

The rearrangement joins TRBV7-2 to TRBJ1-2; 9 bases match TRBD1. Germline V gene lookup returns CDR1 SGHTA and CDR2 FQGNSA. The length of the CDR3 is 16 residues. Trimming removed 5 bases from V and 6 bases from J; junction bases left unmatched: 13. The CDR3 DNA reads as TGTGCCAGCAGCCACCAAACAGGGGGCGGGTTACATGGCTACACCTTC. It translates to CASSHQTGGGLHGYTF.

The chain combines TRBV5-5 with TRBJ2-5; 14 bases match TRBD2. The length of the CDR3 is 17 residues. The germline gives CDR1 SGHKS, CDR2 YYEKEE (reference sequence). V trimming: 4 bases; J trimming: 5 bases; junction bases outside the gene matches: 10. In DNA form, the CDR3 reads TGTGCCAGCAGCGCGGGACTAGCGGGGGCTCGCGTCGAGACCCAGTACTTC. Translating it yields CASSAGLAGARVETQYF.

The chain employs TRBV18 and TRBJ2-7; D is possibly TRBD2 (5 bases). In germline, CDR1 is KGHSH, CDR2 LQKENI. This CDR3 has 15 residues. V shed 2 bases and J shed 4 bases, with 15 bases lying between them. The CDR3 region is CASSPGRAHLYEQYF. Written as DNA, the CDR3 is TGTGCCAGCTCACCAGGGCGGGCCCACCTTTACGAGCAGTACTTC.